This T cell receptor beta chain was sequenced in a study of cytomegalovirus exposure and HLA in healthy donors. 60 Vbeta and 13 Jbeta primers were used in PCR. Clones were read by immunoSEQ multiplex PCR, and TCRdb kept only the in-frame ones, dropping some. The table lists 65,000 to 75,000 clones, roughly four fifths of them singletons. This CDR3 region has 18 residues. The V gene's germline CDR1 is GTSNPN and CDR2 SVGIG (reference sequence). Trimming left V 0 bases short and J 0 bases short, with 18 bases between. The chain combines TRBV30 with TRBJ1-5; weak D call: TRBD1 (6 bases). Sequencing input: PBMCs. This TCR was sampled from a man over 45 in good health and CMV-seronegative. CDR3 sequence reads: CAWSVRGGGRISNQPQHF. CDR3 nucleotides: TGTGCCTGGAGTGTTAGAGGGGGGGGACGGATTAGCAATCAGCCCCAGCATTTT.